This T cell receptor beta chain originates from a study of T cells in Graves' hyperthyroidism and ophthalmopathy. General study findings and limits: Ophthalmopathy was told apart from stable hyperthyroidism by a 13 V-J model.

Patients having uncontrolled infection, another autoimmune disease, pregnancy or lactation were not included. The table lists this clonotype with many counts. Its cognate antigen is unknown. CDR1 is SQVTM and CDR2 is ANQGSEA in the germline V gene. The CDR3 consists of 13 residues. V lost 7 bases and J 0 bases, leaving 13 bases between the germline ends. Regions amplified from RNA transcripts were the TCR beta CDR3 regions. The HTBI primer set drove a first-round RT-PCR of the TCR CDR3. TCRdb analysed the multiplex PCR reads with MiXCR anew, one entry per CDR3 protein. The data contain almost 350,000 distinct CDR3 sequences, 18% of them singletons.

The chain uses TRBV29-1 and TRBJ2-7; D gene unclear. This TCR derives from a woman between 40 and 55 years old with Graves' ophthalmopathy. The sample was blood. The CDR3 reads CSASRYPSYEQYF. The CDR3 DNA reads TGCAGCGCTAGTCGGTACCCCTCCTACGAGCAGTACTTC.